Sequencing of this T cell receptor (beta chain) was carried out in a study of control samples from healthy donors and cancer patients. Method: immunoSEQ multiplex PCR; TCRdb's copy keeps in-frame clones and lacks some. This table holds under 200,000 clones, 95% to 96% found once. Germline V gives CDR1 MDHEN, CDR2 SYDVKM. The CDR3 sequence is 12 residues long. Trimming removed 6 bases from V and 9 bases from J; junction bases left unmatched: 8. This TCR was recovered from a young woman in good health. Material: blood. The chain uses TRBV28 and TRBJ2-7; 7 nucleotides align to TRBD1. Here the CDR3 reads CASSSGTVGQYF. Written as DNA, the CDR3 is TGTGCCAGCAGCTCCGGGACAGTTGGGCAGTACTTC.